This T cell receptor (beta chain) was captured in a study of T cells after yellow fever vaccination. 5'RACE template switching added a universal primer site and UMIs to TCR cDNA. TCRdb re-called the 5' RACE reads through MiXCR, storing one row per CDR3 protein. The repertoire consists of 140,000 to 150,000 distinct CDR3 sequences, with about 7% occurring once and the leading ten covering approximately 0.64%. Study-level results: Only a minor proportion of clonotypes was detected across both CD4 and CD8 compartments.

This clonotype showed up many times. Its antigen is currently unknown. Germline values: CDR1 LGHDT, CDR2 YNNKEL (reference sequence). V was pared by 4 bases and J by 8 bases, with 17 bases between. This CDR3 is built from 15 residues. This sample comprised CD4+ T cells sorted from PBMCs, obtained 10 days after the yellow fever booster vaccination. The TCR comes from a man aged 25 to 40 who received the YFV17D yellow fever vaccine. V usage is TRBV3-1 and J usage is TRBJ1-4; D not certain. The CDR3 nucleotides read TGTGCCAGCAGCCCAGTGGGCAGTCGAGGGGAAAAACTGTTTTTT. It specifies CASSPVGSRGEKLFF.